Detailed here is one TCR beta chain. These data belong to a study of blood T cell repertoires in COVID-19. Across the whole study: The origin of the acute and convalescent COVID-19 samples was the United States, Italy and Spain.

CDR3 length: 15 amino acids. Germline trimming cut 4 bases from V and 7 bases from J; bases unmatched to any gene: 10. Germline loops: CDR1 LGHNA, CDR2 YNFKEQ. Authors' analysis steps: Reference gene primers were amplified, and this amplification served to estimate nucleated cell counts. Profiling relied on immunoSEQ multiplex PCR, and the TCRdb table lists in-frame clones only, not all of them. From that table come the V and J calls and clone size; the DNA was used to work out D and trimming. The sample carries approximately 290,000 clones, almost 90% recorded once. Individuals aged roughly 18 to 95 years were recruited from approximately 24 US areas.

This sequence was found in a woman between 18 and 29 years old with acute COVID-19. The chain uses TRBV4-2 and TRBJ2-7; 10 bases agree with TRBD2. Specimen: PBMCs or T cells enriched from blood (not recorded which). This chain's CDR3 is CASSPSGAGGWEQYF. For the CDR3, the DNA is TGTGCCAGCAGCCCCTCGGGAGCGGGAGGGTGGGAGCAGTACTTC.